This TCR beta chain was captured in a study of blood T cell repertoires in COVID-19. Whole-study context: The United States, Italy and Spain supplied acute and convalescent COVID-19 samples. Sample material is recorded as cDNA or gDNA derived from T cells, B-cell-depleted T cells, or PBMCs.

With V trimmed by 5 bases and J by 4 bases, 10 bases remained unmatched. Per the germline V gene, CDR1 is SQVTM and CDR2 is ANQGSEA. The CDR3 contains 14 residues. In the original workflow: Cell counts per sample came from amplifying reference gene primers. Sequencing was performed with immunoSEQ multiplex PCR; in TCRdb, only in-frame clones are kept and a portion is missing. That table supplies the V and J calls and clone size; D and trimming were determined from the DNA. The data contain roughly 150,000 clones, approximately 83% of them singletons. This clone was picked up one time. The specimen sequenced was peripheral blood. The TCR was taken from a man aged 65 to 79 who had recovered from COVID-19. The V and J genes are TRBV29-1 and TRBJ1-2; 7 positions match TRBD1. CDR3 amino acids: CSVQAPGQIYGYTF. The CDR3 DNA reads as TGCAGCGTTCAAGCTCCGGGACAGATCTATGGCTACACCTTC.